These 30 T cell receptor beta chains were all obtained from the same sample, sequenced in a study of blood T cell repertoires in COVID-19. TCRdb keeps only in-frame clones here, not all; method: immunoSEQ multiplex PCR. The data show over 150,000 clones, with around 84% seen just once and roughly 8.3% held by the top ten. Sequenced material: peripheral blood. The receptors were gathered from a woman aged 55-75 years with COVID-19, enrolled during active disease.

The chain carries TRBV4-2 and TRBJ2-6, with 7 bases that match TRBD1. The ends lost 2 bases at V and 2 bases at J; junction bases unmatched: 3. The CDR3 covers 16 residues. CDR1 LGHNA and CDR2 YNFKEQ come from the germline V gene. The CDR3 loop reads CASSQPDRAGANVLTF. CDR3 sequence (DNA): TGTGCCAGCAGCCAACCCGACAGGGCTGGGGCCAACGTCCTGACTTTC.

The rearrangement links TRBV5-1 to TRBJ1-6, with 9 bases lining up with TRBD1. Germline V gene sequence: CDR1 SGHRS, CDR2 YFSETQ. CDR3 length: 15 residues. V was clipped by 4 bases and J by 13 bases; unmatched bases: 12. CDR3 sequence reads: CASSAAGTGTLPLHF. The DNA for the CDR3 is TGCGCCAGCAGCGCAGCCGGGACAGGGACCCTTCCCCTCCACTTT.

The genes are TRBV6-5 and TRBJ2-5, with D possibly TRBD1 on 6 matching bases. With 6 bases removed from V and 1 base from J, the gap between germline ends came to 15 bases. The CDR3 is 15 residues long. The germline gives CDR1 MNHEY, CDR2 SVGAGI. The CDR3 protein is CASRPSDRFQETQYF. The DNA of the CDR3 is TGTGCCAGCAGACCTTCTGACAGGTTCCAAGAGACCCAGTACTTC.

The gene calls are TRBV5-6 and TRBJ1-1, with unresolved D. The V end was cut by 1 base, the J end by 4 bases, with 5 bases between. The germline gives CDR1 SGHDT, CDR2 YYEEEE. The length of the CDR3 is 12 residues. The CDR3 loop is CASSLRGTEAFF. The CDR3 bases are TGTGCCAGCAGCTTGCGCGGCACTGAAGCTTTCTTT.

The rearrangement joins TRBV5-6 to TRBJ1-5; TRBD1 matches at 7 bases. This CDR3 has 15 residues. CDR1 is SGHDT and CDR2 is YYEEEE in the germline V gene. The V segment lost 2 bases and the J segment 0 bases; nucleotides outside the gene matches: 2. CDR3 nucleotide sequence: TGTGCCAGCAGCTTCAGGGGGTCTAGCAATCAGCCCCAGCATTTT. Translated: CASSFRGSSNQPQHF.

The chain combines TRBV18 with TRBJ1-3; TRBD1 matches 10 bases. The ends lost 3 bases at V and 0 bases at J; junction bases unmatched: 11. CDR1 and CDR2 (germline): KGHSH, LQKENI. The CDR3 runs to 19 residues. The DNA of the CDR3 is TGTGCCAGCTCACCGGGGACAGGGGTTCTTGGAGTCTCTGGAAACACCATATATTTT. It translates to CASSPGTGVLGVSGNTIYF.

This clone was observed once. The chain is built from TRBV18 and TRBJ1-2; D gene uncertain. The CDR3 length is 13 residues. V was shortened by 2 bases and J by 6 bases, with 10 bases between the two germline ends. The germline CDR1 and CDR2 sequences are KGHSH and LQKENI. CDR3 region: CASSPGGWDGYTF. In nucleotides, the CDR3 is TGTGCCAGCTCACCAGGAGGGTGGGATGGCTACACCTTC.

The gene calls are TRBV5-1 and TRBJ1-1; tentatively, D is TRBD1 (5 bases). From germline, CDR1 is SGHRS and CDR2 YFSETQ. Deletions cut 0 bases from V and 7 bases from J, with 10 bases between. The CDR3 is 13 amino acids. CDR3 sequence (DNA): TGCGCCAGCAGCTTGGCGTCGGGACTTGAAGCTTTCTTT. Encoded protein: CASSLASGLEAFF.

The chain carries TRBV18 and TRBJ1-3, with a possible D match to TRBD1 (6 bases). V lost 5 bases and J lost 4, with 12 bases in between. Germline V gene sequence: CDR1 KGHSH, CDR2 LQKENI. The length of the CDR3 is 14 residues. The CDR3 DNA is TGTGCCAGCTCAGATGACAGGACCGGAAACACCATATATTTT. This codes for CASSDDRTGNTIYF.

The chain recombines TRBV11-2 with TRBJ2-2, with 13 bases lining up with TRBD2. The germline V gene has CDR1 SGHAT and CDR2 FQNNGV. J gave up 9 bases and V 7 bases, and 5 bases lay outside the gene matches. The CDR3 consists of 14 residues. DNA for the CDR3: TGTGCCAGCAAATGGACTAGCGGGAGCAGGGAGCTGTTTTTT. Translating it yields CASKWTSGSRELFF.

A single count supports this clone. The CDR3 sequence: CASSPGQGDLSGANVLTF. The DNA of the CDR3 is TGTGCCAGCAGCCCCGGACAGGGTGACCTCTCTGGGGCCAACGTCCTGACTTTC. The chain carries TRBV3-1 (or the pseudogene TRBV3-2) and TRBJ2-6; TRBD1 aligns across 8 bases. J gave up 0 bases and V 4 bases, and 8 bases lay outside the gene matches. Germline V gene sequence: CDR1 LGHDT, CDR2 YNNKEL (reference sequence). CDR3 size: 18 residues.

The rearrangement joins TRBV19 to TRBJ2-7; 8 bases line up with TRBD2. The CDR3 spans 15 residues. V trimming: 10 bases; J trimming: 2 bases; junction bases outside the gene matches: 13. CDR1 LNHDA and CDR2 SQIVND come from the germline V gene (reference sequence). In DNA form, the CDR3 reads TGTGCCACCTCCATTGCGGGAGGATGGACCTACGAGCAGTACTTC. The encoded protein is CATSIAGGWTYEQYF. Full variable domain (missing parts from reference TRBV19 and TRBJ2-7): DGGITQSPKYLFRKEGQNVTLSCEQNLNHDAMYWYRQDPGQGLRLIYYSQIVNDFQKGDIAEGYSVSREKKESFPLTVTSAQKNPTAFYLCATSIAGGWTYEQYFGPGTRLTVT.

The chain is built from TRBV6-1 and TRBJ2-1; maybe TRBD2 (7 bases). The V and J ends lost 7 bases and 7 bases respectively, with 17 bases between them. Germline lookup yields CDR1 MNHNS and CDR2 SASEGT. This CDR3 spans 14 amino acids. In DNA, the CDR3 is TGTGCCAGCAACCCAGGGGAGGGCCGAAATGAGCAGTTCTTC. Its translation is CASNPGEGRNEQFF.

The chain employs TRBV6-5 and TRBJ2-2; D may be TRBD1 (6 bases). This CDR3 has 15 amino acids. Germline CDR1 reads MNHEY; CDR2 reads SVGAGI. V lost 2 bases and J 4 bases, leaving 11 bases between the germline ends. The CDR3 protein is CASSYRRGGTGELFF. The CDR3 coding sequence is TGTGCCAGCAGTTACCGCAGGGGCGGCACCGGGGAGCTGTTTTTT.

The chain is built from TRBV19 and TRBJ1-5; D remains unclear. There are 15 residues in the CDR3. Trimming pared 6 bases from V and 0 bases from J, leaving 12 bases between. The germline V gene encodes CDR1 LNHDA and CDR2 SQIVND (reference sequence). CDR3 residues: CASRGGKNSNQPQHF. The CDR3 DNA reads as TGTGCCAGTAGGGGAGGGAAGAATAGCAATCAGCCCCAGCATTTT.

The CDR3 protein is CASSHRDAEAFF. The DNA of the CDR3 is TGTGCCAGCAGCCACAGGGATGCGGAAGCTTTCTTT. This chain uses TRBV3-1 (or the pseudogene TRBV3-2) with TRBJ1-1; D is perhaps TRBD1 (5 bases). The V gene lost 3 bases and the J gene lost 8 bases, with 10 bases spanning the gap. This CDR3 has 12 amino acids. Germline CDR1 reads LGHDT; CDR2 reads YNNKEL (reference sequence).

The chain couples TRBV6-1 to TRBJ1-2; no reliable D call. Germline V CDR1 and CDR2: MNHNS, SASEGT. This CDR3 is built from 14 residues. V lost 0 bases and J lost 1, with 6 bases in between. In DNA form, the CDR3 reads TGTGCCAGCAGTGAAGCGAAGCGTAACTATGGCTACACCTTC. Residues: CASSEAKRNYGYTF.

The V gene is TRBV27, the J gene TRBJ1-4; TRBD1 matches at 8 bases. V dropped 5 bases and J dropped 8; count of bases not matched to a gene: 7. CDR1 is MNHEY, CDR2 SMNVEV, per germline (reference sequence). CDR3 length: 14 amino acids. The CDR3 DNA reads TGTGCCAGCAGTCCCCAGGGGGCTGGAGAAAAACTGTTTTTT. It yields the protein CASSPQGAGEKLFF.

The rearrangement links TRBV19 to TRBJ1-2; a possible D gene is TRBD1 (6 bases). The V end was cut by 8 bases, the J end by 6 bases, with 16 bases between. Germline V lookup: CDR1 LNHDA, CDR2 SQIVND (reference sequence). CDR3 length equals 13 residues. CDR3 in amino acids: CASSTGWIHGYTF. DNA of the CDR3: TGTGCCAGTTCGACAGGTTGGATACATGGCTACACCTTC. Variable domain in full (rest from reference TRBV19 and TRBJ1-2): DGGITQSPKYLFRKEGQNVTLSCEQNLNHDAMYWYRQDPGQGLRLIYYSQIVNDFQKGDIAEGYSVSREKKESFPLTVTSAQKNPTAFYLCASSTGWIHGYTFGSGTRLTVV.

The CDR3 sequence is CASSRRQVASNVLTF. CDR3 coding DNA: TGTGCCAGTAGTAGACGACAGGTCGCGTCCAACGTCCTGACTTTC. The chain has TRBV19 and TRBJ2-6, with a weak D call TRBD1 (6 bases). CDR1 is LNHDA and CDR2 is SQIVND in the germline V gene (reference sequence). The V gene lost 4 bases and the J gene lost 8 bases, with 15 bases spanning the gap. This CDR3 region has 15 residues. The whole variable domain, filled in from reference TRBV19 and TRBJ2-6, reads DGGITQSPKYLFRKEGQNVTLSCEQNLNHDAMYWYRQDPGQGLRLIYYSQIVNDFQKGDIAEGYSVSREKKESFPLTVTSAQKNPTAFYLCASSRRQVASNVLTFGAGSRLTVL.

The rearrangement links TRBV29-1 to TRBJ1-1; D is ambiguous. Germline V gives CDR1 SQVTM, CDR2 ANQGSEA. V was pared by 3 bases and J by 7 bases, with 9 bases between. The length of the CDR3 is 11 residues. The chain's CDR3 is CSVDSAGEAFF. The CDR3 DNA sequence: TGCAGCGTTGATTCGGCAGGTGAAGCTTTCTTT.

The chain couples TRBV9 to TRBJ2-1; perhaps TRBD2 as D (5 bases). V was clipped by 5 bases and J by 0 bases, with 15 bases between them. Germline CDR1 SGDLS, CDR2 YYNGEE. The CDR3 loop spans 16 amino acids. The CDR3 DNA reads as TGTGCCAGCAGTGAGGAGCGGTTGAGCTCCTACAATGAGCAGTTCTTC. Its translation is CASSEERLSSYNEQFF.

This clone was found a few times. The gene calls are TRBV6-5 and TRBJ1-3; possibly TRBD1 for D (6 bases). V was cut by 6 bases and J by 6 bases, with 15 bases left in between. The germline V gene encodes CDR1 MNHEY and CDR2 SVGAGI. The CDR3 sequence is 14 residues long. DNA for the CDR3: TGTGCCAGCAGGGGAGCCGGGACACTAAACACCATATATTTT. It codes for CASRGAGTLNTIYF.

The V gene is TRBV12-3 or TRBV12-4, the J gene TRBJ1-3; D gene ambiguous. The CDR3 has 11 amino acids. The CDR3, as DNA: TGTGTCACCGGCTCTGGAAACACCATATATTTT. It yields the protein CVTGSGNTIYF.

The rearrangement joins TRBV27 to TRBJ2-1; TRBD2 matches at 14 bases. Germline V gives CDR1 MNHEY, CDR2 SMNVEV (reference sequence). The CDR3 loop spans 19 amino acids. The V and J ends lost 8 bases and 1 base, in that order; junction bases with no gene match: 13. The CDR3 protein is CASLPRTSGRSRSYNEQFF. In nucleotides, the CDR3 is TGTGCCAGCTTACCGAGGACTAGCGGGAGGTCCCGTTCCTACAATGAGCAGTTCTTC.

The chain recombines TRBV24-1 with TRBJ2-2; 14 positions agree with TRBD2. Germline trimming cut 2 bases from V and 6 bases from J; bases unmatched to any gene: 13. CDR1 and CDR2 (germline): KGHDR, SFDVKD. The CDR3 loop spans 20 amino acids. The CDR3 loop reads CATSDWTSGGQSLGAGELFF. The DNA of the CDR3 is TGTGCCACCAGTGATTGGACTAGCGGGGGGCAGTCACTAGGGGCCGGGGAGCTGTTTTTT.

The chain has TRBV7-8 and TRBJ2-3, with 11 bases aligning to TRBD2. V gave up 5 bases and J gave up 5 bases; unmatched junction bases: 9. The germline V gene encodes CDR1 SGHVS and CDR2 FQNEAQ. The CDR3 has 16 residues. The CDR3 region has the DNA TGTGCCAGCAGCAAAGGGCTAGCGGGAGGAGTAGATACGCAGTATTTT. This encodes CASSKGLAGGVDTQYF.

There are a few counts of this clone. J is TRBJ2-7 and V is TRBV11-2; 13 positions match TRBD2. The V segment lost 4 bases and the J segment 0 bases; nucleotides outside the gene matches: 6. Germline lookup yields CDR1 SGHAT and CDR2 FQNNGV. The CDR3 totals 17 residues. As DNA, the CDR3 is TGTGCCAGCAGCTACGGGACTAGCGGGGTCAGCTCCTACGAGCAGTACGTC. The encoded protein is CASSYGTSGVSSYEQYV.

The CDR3 DNA sequence: TGTGCCAGCAGTGGGTCGACAGGGGGAGAGGAAAAACTGTTTTTT. This codes for CASSGSTGGEEKLFF. The chain is built from TRBV6-6 and TRBJ1-4; 9 nucleotides agree with TRBD1. This CDR3 region has 15 residues. J lost 8 bases, V lost 5 bases, and 9 bases had no gene match. From germline, CDR1 is MNHNY and CDR2 SVGAGI (reference sequence).

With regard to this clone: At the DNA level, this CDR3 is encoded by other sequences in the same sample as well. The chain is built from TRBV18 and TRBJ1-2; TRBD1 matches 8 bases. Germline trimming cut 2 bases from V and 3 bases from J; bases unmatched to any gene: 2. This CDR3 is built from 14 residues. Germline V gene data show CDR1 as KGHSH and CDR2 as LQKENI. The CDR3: CASSPGQGDYGYTF. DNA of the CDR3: TGTGCCAGCTCACCAGGACAGGGAGACTATGGCTACACCTTC.